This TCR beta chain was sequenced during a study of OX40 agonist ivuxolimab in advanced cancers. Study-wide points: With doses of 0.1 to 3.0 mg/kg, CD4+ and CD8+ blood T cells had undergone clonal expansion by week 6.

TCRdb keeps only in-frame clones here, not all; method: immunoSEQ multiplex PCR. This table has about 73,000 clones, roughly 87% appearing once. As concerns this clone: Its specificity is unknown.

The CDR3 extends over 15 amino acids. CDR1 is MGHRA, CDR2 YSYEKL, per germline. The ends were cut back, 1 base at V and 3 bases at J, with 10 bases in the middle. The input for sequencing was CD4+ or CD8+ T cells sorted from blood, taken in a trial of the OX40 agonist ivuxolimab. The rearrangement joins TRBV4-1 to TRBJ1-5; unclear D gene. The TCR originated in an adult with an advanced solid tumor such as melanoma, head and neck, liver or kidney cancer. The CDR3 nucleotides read TGCGCCAGCAGCCAAGCATCCTCCTTCAATCAGCCCCAGCATTTT. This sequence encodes CASSQASSFNQPQHF.